This T cell receptor beta chain came from a study of cytomegalovirus exposure and HLA in healthy donors. Study details: Researchers previously reported finding about 110 million unique TCR beta sequences from 170 million or so T cells. Around 85 million unique TCR sequences came from HLA-typed donors in an early release.

About this clone: Its antigen is currently unknown.

Trimming stripped 1 base from V and 0 bases from J, with 8 bases between. This CDR3 comprises 15 residues. Germline V gene lookup returns CDR1 SGHRS and CDR2 YFSETQ. The study's findings and limits: One cluster of highly shared sequence variants probably arose as a sequencing artifact.

This PCR relied on a set of 60 Vbeta primers and 13 Jbeta primers. The data were produced by immunoSEQ multiplex PCR, yet TCRdb's version contains in-frame clones alone and is incomplete. The sample shows about 270,000 clones, around 65% of them seen only once. Sequenced input: PBMCs. V gene TRBV5-1 combines with J gene TRBJ2-1, with no clear D. The clonotype originates from a female donor in good health and CMV-seronegative. CDR3 nucleotide sequence: TGCGCCAGCAGCTTGTCCCCGGGCTCCTACAATGAGCAGTTCTTC. Protein product: CASSLSPGSYNEQFF. Filled out from reference TRBV5-1 and TRBJ2-1, the complete variable domain reads KAGVTQTPRYLIKTRGQQVTLSCSPISGHRSVSWYQQTPGQGLQFLFEYFSETQRNKGNFPGRFSGRQFSNSRSEMNVSTLELGDSALYLCASSLSPGSYNEQFFGPGTRLTVL.